The 27 T cell receptor beta chains below come from one sample, sequenced in a study of shared clonotypes between healthy human individuals. Sequencing used immunoSEQ multiplex PCR; TCRdb keeps in-frame clones, though not all of them. The sample shows more than 1 million clones, 78% of them seen only once. The sample comprised memory CD4+ T cells from PBMCs. The sample's subset: CD45RA-negative fraction. The receptors stem from a man aged 18 to 29 in good health. Some clones in this sample may be carry-over from other donors' samples.

This clone was recorded many times. This chain links TRBV7-2 with TRBJ1-1, with D possibly being TRBD1 (6 bases). CDR3 length: 15 residues. Germline CDR1 is SGHTA and CDR2 is FQGNSA. V was clipped by 1 base and J by 4 bases, with 13 bases between them. In nucleotides, the CDR3 is TGTGCCAGCAGCTTAGGGAGGCAGGGGAGCACTGAAGCTTTCTTT. It is translated as CASSLGRQGSTEAFF.

In DNA form, the CDR3 reads TGTGCCAGCAGCTTGGCGGTTAGCGGGAGTGGAGAGCAGTACTTC. It codes for CASSLAVSGSGEQYF. The genes are TRBV5-4 and TRBJ2-7; 9 bases are shared with TRBD2. The J segment lost 7 bases and the V segment lost 0 bases, leaving 8 bases of the junction unmatched. Germline CDR1 SGHNT, CDR2 YYREEE (reference sequence). The CDR3 runs 15 residues.

To note about this clone: The same CDR3 arises from other DNA sequences in this sample as well. The chain is built from TRBV28 and TRBJ2-5, with TRBD1 matching 11 bases. Unmatched junction bases numbered 2, after V lost 4 bases and J lost 4 bases. Germline lookup yields CDR1 MDHEN and CDR2 SYDVKM. CDR3 size: 14 residues. CDR3 coding DNA: TGTGCCAGCAGTTGGGACAGGGGGAGAGAGACCCAGTACTTC. It codes for CASSWDRGRETQYF.

There are many counts of this clone. Other DNA sequences in this sample translate to the same CDR3. The genes are TRBV19 and TRBJ1-1; unclear D gene. The CDR3 has 13 residues. Trimming left V 0 bases short and J 1 base short, with 3 bases between. The germline V gene encodes CDR1 LNHDA and CDR2 SQIVND (reference sequence). The CDR3 sequence: CASSIEENTEAFF. CDR3 in DNA: TGTGCCAGTAGTATAGAGGAGAACACTGAAGCTTTCTTT.

The chain combines TRBV19 with TRBJ1-3, with a possible D match to TRBD1 (5 bases). Germline CDR1 and CDR2: LNHDA and SQIVND (reference sequence). Deletions cut 6 bases from V and 5 bases from J, with 20 bases between. This CDR3 contains 16 residues. CDR3 amino acids: CASSFYRDHKRNTIYF. Here the CDR3 DNA reads TGTGCCAGTAGCTTTTATCGGGACCACAAAAGAAACACCATATATTTT.

This chain joins TRBV5-5 and TRBJ1-1; D is unresolved. The CDR3 is made up of 14 amino acids. The V and J ends lost 0 bases and 1 base respectively, with 7 bases between them. Germline V gene data show CDR1 as SGHKS and CDR2 as YYEKEE (reference sequence). In nucleotides, the CDR3 is TGTGCCAGCAGCTTGGTGTCCGGGAACACTGAAGCTTTCTTT. It translates to CASSLVSGNTEAFF.

The chain recombines TRBV6-6 with TRBJ2-6; D is ambiguous. V lost 4 bases and J 0 bases, leaving 7 bases between the germline ends. The CDR3 is 15 residues long. Germline V lookup: CDR1 MNHNY, CDR2 SVGAGI (reference sequence). The CDR3, as DNA: TGTGCCAGCAGTTCTCACCTCTCTGGGGCCAACGTCCTGACTTTC. It specifies CASSSHLSGANVLTF.

The chain couples TRBV5-1 to TRBJ1-3; D is perhaps TRBD1 (5 bases). The CDR3 runs 16 residues. Trimming left V 4 bases short and J 0 bases short, with 14 bases between. Germline V gene sequence: CDR1 SGHRS, CDR2 YFSETQ. The CDR3 reads CASSITTGGSGNTIYF. Written as DNA, the CDR3 is TGCGCCAGCAGCATCACAACCGGGGGCTCTGGAAACACCATATATTTT.

The gene calls are TRBV4-2 and TRBJ1-1, with D perhaps matching TRBD1 (5 bases). Deletions cut 0 bases from V and 5 bases from J, with 10 bases between. The CDR3 extends over 14 amino acids. CDR1 and CDR2 (germline): LGHNA, YNFKEQ. The CDR3 here is CASSQDSGGTEAFF. In DNA form, the CDR3 reads TGTGCCAGCAGCCAAGATTCGGGGGGTACTGAAGCTTTCTTT.

CDR3 sequence reads: CASSAPGRSYGYTF. The CDR3 DNA is TGTGCCAGCAGCGCCCCAGGGAGGAGCTATGGCTACACCTTC. The chain uses TRBV9 and TRBJ1-2; D is perhaps TRBD1 (5 bases). The CDR3 loop spans 14 amino acids. Between the trimmed V and J ends, which lost 3 bases and 4 bases, there was a span of 13 bases. Germline V lookup: CDR1 SGDLS, CDR2 YYNGEE.

To note about this clone: Germline is not matched at one junction end, which may reflect a read error. The rearrangement joins TRBV11-2 to TRBJ2-7; TRBD2 matches 12 bases. The CDR3 spans 15 residues. The germline gives CDR1 SGHAT, CDR2 FQNNGV. DNA for the CDR3: TGCGCCAGCAGCCACGGACTAGCGGGGCCCCGCGAGCAGTACTTC. Its translation: CASSHGLAGPREQYF.

The chain uses TRBV7-3 and TRBJ1-2, with D possibly being TRBD1 (5 bases). Germline loops: CDR1 SGHTA, CDR2 FQGTGA. The CDR3 sequence is 13 residues long. Trimming took off 3 bases at V and 4 bases at J, with 9 bases between the two ends. The DNA of the CDR3 is TGTGCCAGCAGCTTCGGAGGGGCCTATGGCTACACCTTC. It encodes CASSFGGAYGYTF.

V is TRBV7-8 and J is TRBJ2-1, with a tentative D call TRBD1 (6 bases). V was pared by 1 base and J by 4 bases, with 14 bases between. CDR1 SGHVS and CDR2 FQNEAQ come from the germline V gene. This CDR3 region has 16 residues. The CDR3 protein is CASSLVRGTPYNEQFF. CDR3 nucleotides: TGTGCCAGCAGCTTAGTTAGGGGGACACCTTACAATGAGCAGTTCTTC. The entire variable domain, with the rest obtained from reference TRBV7-8 and TRBJ2-1, is as follows: GAGVSQSPRYKVAKRGQDVALRCDPISGHVSLFWYQQALGQGPEFLTYFQNEAQLDKSGLPSDRFFAERPEGSVSTLKIQRTQQEDSAVYLCASSLVRGTPYNEQFFGPGTRLTVL.

The chain carries TRBV7-2 and TRBJ2-7; possible D gene TRBD2, 5 bases. CDR1 is SGHTA, CDR2 FQGNSA, per germline. This CDR3 comprises 17 residues. V lost 1 base to trimming and J lost 1 base, with 17 bases between them. For the CDR3, the DNA is TGTGCCAGCAGCTTAGAGAGGGCACCGGCAGCGTCCTACGAGCAGTACTTC. Protein sequence: CASSLERAPAASYEQYF.

The rearrangement joins TRBV5-1 to TRBJ2-7; 7 positions agree with TRBD2. CDR1 and CDR2 from the germline V gene are SGHRS and YFSETQ. The V gene end was trimmed by 4 bases and the J gene end by 3 bases; junction bases not matched to a gene: 7. The CDR3 sequence is 14 residues long. CDR3 sequence (DNA): TGCGCCAGCAGCCAAAGCGGGACCTTCTACGAGCAGTACTTC. This sequence encodes CASSQSGTFYEQYF.

In this sample, this clone turned up many times. The genes are TRBV2 and TRBJ2-2; 13 nucleotides align to TRBD2. V gave up 7 bases and J gave up 8 bases; unmatched junction bases: 4. CDR3 length: 14 residues. Germline CDR1 reads SNHLY; CDR2 reads FYNNEI. The CDR3 DNA sequence: TGTGCCAGCACGGGACTAGCGGGATTGGGGGAGCTGTTTTTT. Amino acid sequence: CASTGLAGLGELFF.

The chain joins TRBV7-3 to TRBJ2-1; 7 positions agree with TRBD1. The germline V gene encodes CDR1 SGHTA and CDR2 FQGTGA. Trimming at V came to 4 bases and at J to 0 bases, leaving 3 bases not matched to a gene. CDR3 length: 15 residues. The CDR3 nucleotides are TGTGCCAGCAGCTCGGCAGGGGGCTCCTACAATGAGCAGTTCTTC. It is translated as CASSSAGGSYNEQFF.

The rearrangement uses TRBV27 and TRBJ2-7, with 7 bases matching TRBD2. The germline V gene has CDR1 MNHEY and CDR2 SMNVEV (reference sequence). J was trimmed by 3 bases and V by 1 base; bases with no gene match: 15. This CDR3 spans 18 amino acids. The CDR3 loop reads CASSLYPKRNGRFYEQYF. The CDR3 bases are TGTGCCAGCAGTTTATACCCCAAAAGGAACGGGAGGTTCTACGAGCAGTACTTC.

This rearrangement joins TRBV7-9 to TRBJ2-5, with D perhaps given as TRBD1 or TRBD2 (5 bases each). Germline CDR1 is SEHNR and CDR2 is FQNEAQ (reference sequence). V lost 5 bases to trimming and J lost 3 bases, with 13 bases between them. CDR3 length: 14 residues. The CDR3 protein is CASSRYGTEETQYF. The CDR3, as DNA: TGTGCCAGCAGCCGATACGGGACCGAAGAGACCCAGTACTTC.

This clone came up a few times. The V call is TRBV5-1, the J call TRBJ2-1, with 7 bases fitting TRBD2. With V trimmed by 0 bases and J by 3 bases, 3 bases remained unmatched. The CDR3 sequence is 15 residues long. CDR1 and CDR2 (germline): SGHRS, YFSETQ. The CDR3 here is CASSLEAGLYNEQFF. The CDR3 DNA reads TGCGCCAGCAGCTTGGAAGCGGGACTCTACAATGAGCAGTTCTTC.

This clone was counted only a few times. J is TRBJ2-1 and V is TRBV5-1; 11 nucleotides align to TRBD2. Germline CDR1 is SGHRS and CDR2 is YFSETQ. There are 17 residues in the CDR3. V shed 1 base and J 5 bases; nucleotides not matched to a gene: 8. The CDR3 DNA reads as TGCGCCAGCAGCTTGAGATTAGCGGGAGGGTTCAACAATGAGCAGTTCTTC. This encodes CASSLRLAGGFNNEQFF.

The chain carries TRBV28 and TRBJ2-5, with no clear D. CDR3 size: 16 residues. V was cut by 5 bases and J by 1 base, with 17 bases left in between. Germline CDR1 reads MDHEN; CDR2 reads SYDVKM. The CDR3 is CASSPNPGRGQETQYF. In DNA, the CDR3 is TGTGCCAGCAGTCCAAACCCCGGCAGAGGCCAAGAGACCCAGTACTTC.

The rearrangement links TRBV5-4 to TRBJ1-4, with D possibly being TRBD1 (5 bases). This CDR3 spans 15 amino acids. Germline V gene lookup returns CDR1 SGHNT and CDR2 YYREEE (reference sequence). Trimming pared 0 bases from V and 5 bases from J, leaving 11 bases between. The CDR3 bases are TGTGCCAGCAGCTTGGGTGGGGCAGGGAATGAAAAACTGTTTTTT. The encoded protein is CASSLGGAGNEKLFF.

The chain couples TRBV5-1 to TRBJ1-4; the D is unclear. This CDR3 comprises 15 residues. Germline V CDR1 and CDR2: SGHRS, YFSETQ. V was trimmed by 3 bases and J by 3 bases, leaving 12 bases between them. Here the CDR3 reads CASSSWGASNEKLFF. DNA for the CDR3: TGCGCCAGCAGCTCCTGGGGTGCCTCTAATGAAAAACTGTTTTTT.

The chain has TRBV4-1 and TRBJ1-5; D possibly corresponds to TRBD1 (6 bases). The V end lost 1 base, the J end lost 4 bases, and 11 bases lay between the germline ends. The CDR3 length is 15 residues. Per the germline V gene, CDR1 is MGHRA and CDR2 is YSYEKL. The CDR3 sequence: CASSQGRQVNQPQHF. CDR3 in DNA: TGCGCCAGCAGCCAAGGTCGACAGGTGAATCAGCCCCAGCATTTT.

This clone was counted once. The J gene is TRBJ1-2, the V gene TRBV5-6, with TRBD1 matching 7 bases. With V trimmed by 4 bases and J by 4 bases, 7 bases remained unmatched. Germline V gives CDR1 SGHDT, CDR2 YYEEEE. This CDR3 region has 14 residues. CDR3 region: CASSPGTVTYGYTF. In DNA form, the CDR3 reads TGTGCCAGCAGCCCGGGGACAGTTACCTATGGCTACACCTTC.

The V call is TRBV13, the J call TRBJ2-7, with a weak D call TRBD2 (6 bases). CDR3 size: 15 residues. Trimming shortened V by 7 bases and J by 0 bases, and 16 bases separated the two germline ends. Germline CDR1 and CDR2: PRHDT and FYEKMQ (reference sequence). The CDR3 DNA follows: TGTGCCAGCATCTATTCCGGGCGGGGCTCCTACGAGCAGTACTTC. It translates to CASIYSGRGSYEQYF.